This TCR beta chain was sequenced in a study of blood T cell repertoires in COVID-19. The ends were cut back, 1 base at V and 0 bases at J, with 10 bases in the middle. Germline CDR1 MGHDK, CDR2 SYGVNS. The CDR3 is 16 residues long. The method was immunoSEQ multiplex PCR; TCRdb's version includes in-frame clones alone and lacks a portion of them. The sample consists of a few hundred thousand clones, around nine tenths of them appearing once. The receptor's source is a woman in her 30s with COVID-19, enrolled during active disease. The gene calls are TRBV25-1 and TRBJ2-1; D uncertain. Sequencing was performed on peripheral blood. CDR3 nucleotide sequence: TGTGCCAGCAGTGAATTAGGAGAGAGCTCCTACAATGAGCAGTTCTTC. Protein sequence: CASSELGESSYNEQFF.